This T cell receptor beta chain is from a study of naive and memory T cell subsets. General study results and limits: TCR counts from RNA may reflect activation-linked expression changes. Naive and memory repertoire findings lacked a ground truth for validation.

Both TRBC1 and TRBC2 were covered by a beta constant-region primer of two equimolar oligonucleotides. In TCRdb, the UMI-ligation and nested PCR reads were re-called with MiXCR into one record per CDR3 protein. The table shows under 150,000 distinct CDR3 sequences, with about 15% occurring only once. As for this clonotype: Its target is unknown.

Trimming removed 3 bases from V and 4 bases from J, with 23 bases in between. In germline, CDR1 is KGHSH, CDR2 LQKENI. The CDR3 is made up of 18 amino acids. Sequencing was performed on naive CD4+ T cells from blood. The TCR sequence derives from a human donor in good health. V gene TRBV18 combines with J gene TRBJ2-3, with a tentative D call TRBD2 (6 bases). DNA for the CDR3: TGTGCCAGCTCACCGGGCATGGTTACGGACGGGAGCGCAGATACGCAGTATTTT. Translation gives CASSPGMVTDGSADTQYF.